This TCR beta chain came from a study of CD8 T cells in Susac syndrome. Study-level points and caveats: It was acknowledged in the study that its TCR sequencing and HLA analysis involved a relatively small number of individuals.

On this clonotype: Antigen unknown.

Germline lookup yields CDR1 LGHNA and CDR2 YSLEER. Trimming pared 1 base from V and 0 bases from J, leaving 10 bases between. The CDR3 runs 16 residues. Random hexamers primed reverse transcription of 0.5 to 1 ug RNA. Amplification of TCR beta CDR3 across 54 Vbeta and 13 Jbeta was performed with immunoSEQ multiplex PCR. MiXCR was run by TCRdb on the immunoSEQ multiplex PCR reads, yielding one entry per CDR3 protein. The sample holds over 95,000 distinct CDR3 sequences, roughly 90% seen once. The sequenced material came from CD8+ T cells from PBMCs. This rearrangement joins TRBV4-3 to TRBJ2-1; D is possibly TRBD1 (6 bases). The receptor was isolated from a human donor in good health. CDR3 DNA sequence: TGCGCCAGCAGCCAAGCGGGACAATTCTCCTACAATGAGCAGTTCTTC. It specifies CASSQAGQFSYNEQFF.